This T cell receptor (beta chain) was documented in a study of blood T cell repertoires in COVID-19. Study details: COVID-19 samples collected from the United States, Italy and Spain covered acute and convalescent phases. PBMCs, B-cell-depleted T cells, or T cells provided the cDNA or gDNA that made up the material.

Germline V gene lookup returns CDR1 SGDLS and CDR2 YYNGEE. Germline trimming cut 4 bases from V and 4 bases from J; bases unmatched to any gene: 6. CDR3 length: 14 amino acids. This table comes from immunoSEQ multiplex PCR, and its TCRdb copy is limited to in-frame clones, with some not included. This repertoire shows about 100,000 clones, roughly 88% found once; its top ten account for about 6.5%. The rearrangement uses TRBV9 and TRBJ1-1; the match to TRBD1 covers 8 bases. The specimen was peripheral blood. This sequence was found in a woman in her sixties or seventies with acute or convalescent COVID-19. In DNA form, the CDR3 reads TGTGCCAGCAGCCCCCACAGGGGGGTCACTGAAGCTTTCTTT. Translating gives CASSPHRGVTEAFF.